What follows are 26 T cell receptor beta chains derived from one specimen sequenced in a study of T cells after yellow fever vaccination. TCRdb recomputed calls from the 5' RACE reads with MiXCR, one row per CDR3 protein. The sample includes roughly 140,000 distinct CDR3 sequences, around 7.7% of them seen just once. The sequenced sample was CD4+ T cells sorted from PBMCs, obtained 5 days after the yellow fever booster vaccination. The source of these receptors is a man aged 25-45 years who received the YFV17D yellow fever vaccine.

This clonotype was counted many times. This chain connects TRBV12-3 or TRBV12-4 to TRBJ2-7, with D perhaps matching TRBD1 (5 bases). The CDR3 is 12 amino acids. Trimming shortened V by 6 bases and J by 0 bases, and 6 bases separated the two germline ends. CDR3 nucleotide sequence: TGTGCCAGCAGGGGGCTCTCCTACGAGCAGTACTTC. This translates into CASRGLSYEQYF.

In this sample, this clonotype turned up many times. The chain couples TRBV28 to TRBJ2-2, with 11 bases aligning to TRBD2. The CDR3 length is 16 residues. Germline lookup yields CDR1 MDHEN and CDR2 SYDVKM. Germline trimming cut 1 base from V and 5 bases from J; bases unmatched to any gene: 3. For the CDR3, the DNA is TGTGCCAGCAGTTTATTAGGGACTAGCGGAACCGGGGAGCTGTTTTTT. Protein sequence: CASSLLGTSGTGELFF.

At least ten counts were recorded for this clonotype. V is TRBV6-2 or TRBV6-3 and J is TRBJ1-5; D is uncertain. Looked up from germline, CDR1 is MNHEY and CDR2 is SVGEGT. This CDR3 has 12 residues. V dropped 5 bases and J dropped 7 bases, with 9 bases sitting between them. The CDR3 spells CASSDLGQPQHF. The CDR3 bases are TGTGCCAGCAGTGACTTGGGGCAGCCCCAGCATTTT.

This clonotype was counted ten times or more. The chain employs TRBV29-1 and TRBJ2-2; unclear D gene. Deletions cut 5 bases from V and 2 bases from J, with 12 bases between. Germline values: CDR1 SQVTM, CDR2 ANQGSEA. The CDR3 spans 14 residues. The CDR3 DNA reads TGCAGCGTTACCCGTTTCCGTAACACCGGGGAGCTGTTTTTT. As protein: CSVTRFRNTGELFF.

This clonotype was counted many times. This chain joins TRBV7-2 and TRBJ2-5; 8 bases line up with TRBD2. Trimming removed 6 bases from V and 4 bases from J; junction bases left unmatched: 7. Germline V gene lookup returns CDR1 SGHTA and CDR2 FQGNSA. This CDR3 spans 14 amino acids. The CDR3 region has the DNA TGTGCCAGCAGTCAGAGCGGGAGAGGAGAGACCCAGTACTTC. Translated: CASSQSGRGETQYF. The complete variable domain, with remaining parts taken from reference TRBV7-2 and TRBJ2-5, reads GAGVSQSPSNKVTEKGKDVELRCDPISGHTALYWYRQSLGQGLEFLIYFQGNSAPDKSGLPSDRFSAERTGGSVSTLTIQRTQQEDSAVYLCASSQSGRGETQYFGPGTRLLVL.

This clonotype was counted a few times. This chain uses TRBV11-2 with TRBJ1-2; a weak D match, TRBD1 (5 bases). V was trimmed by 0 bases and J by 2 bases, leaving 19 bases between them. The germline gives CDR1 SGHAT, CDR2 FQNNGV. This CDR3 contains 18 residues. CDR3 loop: CASSLDGFGAGANYGYTF. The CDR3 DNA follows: TGTGCCAGCAGCTTAGATGGATTCGGGGCCGGAGCAAACTATGGCTACACCTTC.

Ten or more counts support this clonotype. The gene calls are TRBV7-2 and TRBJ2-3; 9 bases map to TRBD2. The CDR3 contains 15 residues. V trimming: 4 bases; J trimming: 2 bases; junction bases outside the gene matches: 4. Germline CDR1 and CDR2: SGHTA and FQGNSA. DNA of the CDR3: TGTGCCAGCAGCTATACTAGCGGGCACACAGATACGCAGTATTTT. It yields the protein CASSYTSGHTDTQYF.

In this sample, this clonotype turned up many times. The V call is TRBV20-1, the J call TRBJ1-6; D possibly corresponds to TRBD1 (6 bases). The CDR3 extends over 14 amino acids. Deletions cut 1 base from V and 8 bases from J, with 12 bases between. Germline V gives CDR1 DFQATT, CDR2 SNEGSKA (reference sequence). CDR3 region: CSARVGNRDSPLHF. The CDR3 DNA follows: TGCAGTGCTAGAGTGGGGAACAGGGATTCACCCCTCCACTTT.

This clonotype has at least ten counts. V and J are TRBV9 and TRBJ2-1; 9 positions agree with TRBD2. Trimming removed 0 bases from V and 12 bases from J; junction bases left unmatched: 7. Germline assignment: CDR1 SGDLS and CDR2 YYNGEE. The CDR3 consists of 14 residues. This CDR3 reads CASSVGLAGNLQFF. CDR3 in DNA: TGTGCCAGCAGCGTAGGCCTAGCGGGAAATTTGCAGTTCTTC.

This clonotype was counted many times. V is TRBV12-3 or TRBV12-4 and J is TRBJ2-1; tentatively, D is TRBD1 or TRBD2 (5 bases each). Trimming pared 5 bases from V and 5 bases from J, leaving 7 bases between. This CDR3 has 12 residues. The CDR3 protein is CASSRDHNEQFF. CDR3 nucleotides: TGTGCCAGCAGTCGGGACCACAATGAGCAGTTCTTC.

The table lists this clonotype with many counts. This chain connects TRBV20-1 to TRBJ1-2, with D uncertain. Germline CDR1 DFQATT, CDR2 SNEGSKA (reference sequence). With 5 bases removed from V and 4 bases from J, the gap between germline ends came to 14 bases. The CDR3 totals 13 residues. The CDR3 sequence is CSAGEGAGYGYTF. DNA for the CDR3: TGCAGTGCTGGGGAGGGCGCCGGCTATGGCTACACCTTC.

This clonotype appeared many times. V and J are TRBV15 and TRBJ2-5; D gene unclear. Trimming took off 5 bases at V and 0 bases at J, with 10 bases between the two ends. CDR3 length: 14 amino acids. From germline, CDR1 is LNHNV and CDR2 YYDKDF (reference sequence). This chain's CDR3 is CATSGRRNQETQYF. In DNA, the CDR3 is TGTGCCACCAGCGGCCGACGGAACCAAGAGACCCAGTACTTC.

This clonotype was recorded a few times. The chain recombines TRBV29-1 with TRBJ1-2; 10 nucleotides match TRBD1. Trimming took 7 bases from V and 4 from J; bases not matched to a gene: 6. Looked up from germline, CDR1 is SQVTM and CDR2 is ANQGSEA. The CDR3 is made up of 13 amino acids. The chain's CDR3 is CSAGQGGGYGYTF. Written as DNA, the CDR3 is TGCAGCGCCGGACAGGGGGGGGGCTATGGCTACACCTTC.

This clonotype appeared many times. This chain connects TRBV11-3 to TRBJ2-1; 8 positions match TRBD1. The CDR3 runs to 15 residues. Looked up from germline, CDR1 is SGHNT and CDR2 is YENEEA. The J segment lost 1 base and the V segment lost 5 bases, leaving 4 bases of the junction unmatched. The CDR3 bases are TGTGCCAGCAGCAAAGGGACAGGTTCCTACAATGAGCAGTTCTTC. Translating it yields CASSKGTGSYNEQFF. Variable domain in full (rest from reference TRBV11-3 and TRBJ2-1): EAGVVQSPRYKIIEKKQPVAFWCNPISGHNTLYWYLQNLGQGPELLIRYENEEAVDDSQLPKDRFSAERLKGVDSTLKIQPAELGDSAVYLCASSKGTGSYNEQFFGPGTRLTVL.

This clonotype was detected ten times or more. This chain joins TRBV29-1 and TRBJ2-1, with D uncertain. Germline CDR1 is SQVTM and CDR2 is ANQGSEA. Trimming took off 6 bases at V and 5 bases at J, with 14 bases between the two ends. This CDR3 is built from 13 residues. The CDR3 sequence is CSVEKVGHNEQFF. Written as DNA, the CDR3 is TGCAGCGTGGAGAAAGTCGGACACAATGAGCAGTTCTTC.

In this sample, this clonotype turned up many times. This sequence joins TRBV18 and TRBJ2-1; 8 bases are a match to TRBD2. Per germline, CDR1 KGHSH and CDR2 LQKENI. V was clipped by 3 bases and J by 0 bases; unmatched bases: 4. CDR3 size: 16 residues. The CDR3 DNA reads TGTGCCAGCTCACCGGGGACTAGGAGCTCCTACAATGAGCAGTTCTTC. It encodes CASSPGTRSSYNEQFF.

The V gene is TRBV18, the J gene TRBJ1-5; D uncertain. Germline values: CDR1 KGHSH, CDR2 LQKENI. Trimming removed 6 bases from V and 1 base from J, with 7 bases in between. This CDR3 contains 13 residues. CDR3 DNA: TGTGCCAGCTCGACCGGGAGCAATCAGCCCCAGCATTTT. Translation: CASSTGSNQPQHF.

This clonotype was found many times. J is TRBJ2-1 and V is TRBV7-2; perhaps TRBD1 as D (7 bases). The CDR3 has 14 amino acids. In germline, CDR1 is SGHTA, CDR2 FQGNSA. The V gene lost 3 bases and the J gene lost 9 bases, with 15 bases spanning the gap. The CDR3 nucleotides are TGTGCCAGCAGCTTTGCCCAGGGGGGCTCTGAGCAGTTCTTC. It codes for CASSFAQGGSEQFF.

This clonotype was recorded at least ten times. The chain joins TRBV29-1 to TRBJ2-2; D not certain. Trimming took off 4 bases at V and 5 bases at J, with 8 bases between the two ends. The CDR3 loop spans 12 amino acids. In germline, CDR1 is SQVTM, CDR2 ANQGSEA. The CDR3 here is CSVVSGTGELFF. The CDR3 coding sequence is TGCAGCGTTGTCTCAGGAACCGGGGAGCTGTTTTTT.

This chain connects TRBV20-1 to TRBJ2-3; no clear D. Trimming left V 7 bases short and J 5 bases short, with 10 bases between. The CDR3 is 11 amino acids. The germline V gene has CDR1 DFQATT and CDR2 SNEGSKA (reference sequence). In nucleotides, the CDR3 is TGCAGTGTTCTAGTCTTAGATACGCAGTATTTT. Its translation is CSVLVLDTQYF.

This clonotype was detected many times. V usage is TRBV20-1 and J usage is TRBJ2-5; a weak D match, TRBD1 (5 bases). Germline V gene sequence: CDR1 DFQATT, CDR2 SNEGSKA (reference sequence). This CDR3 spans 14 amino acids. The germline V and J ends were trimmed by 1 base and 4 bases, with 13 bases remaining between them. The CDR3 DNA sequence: TGCAGTGCTAGAGGGGGCGTTGAGTTAGAGACCCAGTACTTC. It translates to CSARGGVELETQYF.

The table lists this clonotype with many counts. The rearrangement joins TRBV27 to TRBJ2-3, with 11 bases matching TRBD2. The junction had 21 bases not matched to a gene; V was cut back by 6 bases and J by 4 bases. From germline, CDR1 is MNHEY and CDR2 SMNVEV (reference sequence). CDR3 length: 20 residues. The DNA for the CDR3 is TGTGCCAGCAGCCGACCCTTCACTAGCGGGAGTTCGTCTTCGGCAGATACGCAGTATTTT. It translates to CASSRPFTSGSSSSADTQYF.

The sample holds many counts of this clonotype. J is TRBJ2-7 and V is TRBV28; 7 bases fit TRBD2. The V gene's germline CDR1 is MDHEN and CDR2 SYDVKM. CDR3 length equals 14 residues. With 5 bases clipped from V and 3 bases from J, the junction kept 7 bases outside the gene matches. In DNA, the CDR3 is TGTGCCAGCAGTGGCTGGGGGGGAAACTACGAGCAGTACTTC. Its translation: CASSGWGGNYEQYF.

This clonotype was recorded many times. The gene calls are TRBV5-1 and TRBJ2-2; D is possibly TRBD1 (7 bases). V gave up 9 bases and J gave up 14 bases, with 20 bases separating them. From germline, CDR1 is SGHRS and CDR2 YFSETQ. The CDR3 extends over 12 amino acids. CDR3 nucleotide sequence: TGCGCCACCCAAGGACAGGCCGGGGGTCTGTTTTTT. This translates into CATQGQAGGLFF. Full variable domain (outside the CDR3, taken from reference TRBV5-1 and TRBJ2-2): KAGVTQTPRYLIKTRGQQVTLSCSPISGHRSVSWYQQTPGQGLQFLFEYFSETQRNKGNFPGRFSGRQFSNSRSEMNVSTLELGDSALYLCATQGQAGGLFFGEGSRLTVL.

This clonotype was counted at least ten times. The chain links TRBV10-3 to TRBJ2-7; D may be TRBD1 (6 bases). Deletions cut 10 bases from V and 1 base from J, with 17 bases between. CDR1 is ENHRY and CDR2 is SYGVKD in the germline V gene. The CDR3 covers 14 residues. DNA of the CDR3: TGTGCCACCACCCCAGGGGATTTTTCCTACGAGCAGTACTTC. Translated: CATTPGDFSYEQYF.

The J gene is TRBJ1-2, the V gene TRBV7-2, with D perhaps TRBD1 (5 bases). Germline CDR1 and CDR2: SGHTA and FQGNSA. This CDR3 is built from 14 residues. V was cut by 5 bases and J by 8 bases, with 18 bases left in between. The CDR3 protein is CASSPGTFWKGYTF. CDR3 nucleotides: TGTGCCAGCAGCCCAGGGACGTTTTGGAAGGGCTACACCTTC. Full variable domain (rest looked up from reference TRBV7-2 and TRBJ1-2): GAGVSQSPSNKVTEKGKDVELRCDPISGHTALYWYRQSLGQGLEFLIYFQGNSAPDKSGLPSDRFSAERTGGSVSTLTIQRTQQEDSAVYLCASSPGTFWKGYTFGSGTRLTVV.